The rows below give T cell receptor beta chains drawn from one sample of a study of T cells in Graves' hyperthyroidism and ophthalmopathy. MiXCR was run by TCRdb on the multiplex PCR reads, yielding one entry per CDR3 protein. This sample has roughly 300,000 distinct CDR3 sequences; about 18% occur once, and the top ten carry approximately 49%. Sequenced input: blood. The receptors shown here come from a woman aged 45-59 years with Graves' hyperthyroidism. CDR3s include the opening cysteine and the closing phenylalanine or tryptophan. The D gene is left open where the match is weak. Some rows have no size entry. The others give once, few or many, or a class for an expanded clone.

V: TRBV27; D: TRBD1; size: many; J: TRBJ1-1; CDR3: CASSATGTGPAGAEAFF
V: TRBV4-1; D: TRBD2; size: NA; J: TRBJ2-3; CDR3: CASSQPTSGGATDTQYF
V: TRBV20-1; D: NA; size: many; J: TRBJ2-3; CDR3: CSARYSGSDTQYF
V: TRBV19; D: NA; size: NA; J: TRBJ1-1; CDR3: CASSDLRLEAFF
V: TRBV12-3/TRBV12-4; D: NA; size: many; J: TRBJ2-3; CDR3: CASSFGTDVDTQYF
V: TRBV12-3/TRBV12-4; D: NA; size: many; J: TRBJ1-2; CDR3: CASTRSDSRYGYTF
V: TRBV7-9; D: NA; size: many; J: TRBJ1-2; CDR3: CASSRTGYYGYTF
V: TRBV29-1; D: TRBD1; size: NA; J: TRBJ2-3; CDR3: CSVYGQATTDTQYF
V: TRBV7-9; D: NA; size: NA; J: TRBJ1-4; CDR3: CASSLISNEKLFF
V: TRBV28; D: NA; size: many; J: TRBJ1-2; CDR3: CASIGGSLLGYTF
V: TRBV30; D: TRBD2; size: NA; J: TRBJ2-1; CDR3: CAWSVPVTSGGSYNEQFF
V: TRBV20-1; D: TRBD2; size: NA; J: TRBJ2-7; CDR3: CSARGLAGYEQYF
V: TRBV5-1; D: NA; size: many; J: TRBJ1-1; CDR3: CASSLGPTNTEAFF
V: TRBV5-1; D: NA; size: many; J: TRBJ2-3; CDR3: CASSPGRGGRTDTQYF
V: TRBV3-1; D: NA; size: many; J: TRBJ1-5; CDR3: CASSQDLTRNQPQHF
V: TRBV2; D: TRBD1; size: many; J: TRBJ1-1; CDR3: CATQQGGLNTEAFF
V: TRBV11-3; D: NA; size: NA; J: TRBJ2-1; CDR3: CASSLSGSPSSYNEQFF
V: TRBV9; D: TRBD1; size: NA; J: TRBJ2-5; CDR3: CACSVTGVGTIETQYF
V: TRBV7-2; D: NA; size: NA; J: TRBJ2-3; CDR3: CASSRDSHTDTQYF
V: TRBV3-1; D: TRBD1; size: NA; J: TRBJ1-1; CDR3: CASRDIRGQGAKWGTEAFF
V: TRBV7-2; D: TRBD2; size: many; J: TRBJ2-1; CDR3: CASSLLAGAVNEQFF
V: TRBV20-1; D: TRBD2; size: NA; J: TRBJ2-7; CDR3: CSARASGLSYEQYF
V: TRBV12-3/TRBV12-4; D: TRBD1; size: few; J: TRBJ2-2; CDR3: CASSYRGSNTGELFF
V: TRBV3-1; D: NA; size: NA; J: TRBJ1-2; CDR3: CASSQEWGKGYTF
V: TRBV15; D: NA; size: NA; J: TRBJ1-1; CDR3: CVTSRDGRVNAEAFF
V: TRBV6-1; D: TRBD1; size: many; J: TRBJ1-1; CDR3: CASTFDRGTEAFF
V: TRBV9; D: NA; size: few; J: TRBJ2-1; CDR3: CASSPENPRGEQFF
V: TRBV27; D: TRBD2; size: many; J: TRBJ2-3; CDR3: CASSSNLAGDPLWTDTQYF
V: TRBV19; D: TRBD2; size: NA; J: TRBJ2-1; CDR3: CASSQAGGVYNEQFF
V: TRBV28; D: NA; size: many; J: TRBJ2-7; CDR3: CASSFGTSYEQYF
V: TRBV6-2/TRBV6-3; D: NA; size: many; J: TRBJ1-1; CDR3: CASSYTPRGTEAFF
V: TRBV3-1; D: NA; size: NA; J: TRBJ2-1; CDR3: CASSQDTNEQFF
V: TRBV30; D: NA; size: many; J: TRBJ1-1; CDR3: CAWSVRVFEAFF
V: TRBV6-1; D: NA; size: many; J: TRBJ2-1; CDR3: CASSYRIGRYNEQFF
V: TRBV5-5; D: TRBD2; size: NA; J: TRBJ2-1; CDR3: CASSLSLAGGGNEQFF
V: TRBV12-3/TRBV12-4; D: NA; size: NA; J: TRBJ1-1; CDR3: CASTSAGVLNTEAFF
V: TRBV5-1; D: TRBD1; size: few; J: TRBJ1-6; CDR3: CASSVGQGISPLHF
V: TRBV6-5; D: TRBD2; size: many; J: TRBJ2-3; CDR3: CASSYSLAGGTDTQYF
V: TRBV7-9; D: NA; size: many; J: TRBJ2-1; CDR3: CASSRRAANYNEQFF
V: TRBV20-1; D: TRBD2; size: many; J: TRBJ2-5; CDR3: CSAISGRETQYF
V: TRBV10-3; D: NA; size: few; J: TRBJ2-7; CDR3: CAISENQGPYEQYF
V: TRBV5-1; D: NA; size: many; J: TRBJ1-2; CDR3: CASSLDLFYGYTF
V: TRBV28; D: NA; size: few; J: TRBJ1-1; CDR3: CASRPPTGTTEAFF
V: TRBV18; D: NA; size: many; J: TRBJ1-2; CDR3: CASSPGTTHNYGYTF
V: TRBV9; D: NA; size: NA; J: TRBJ2-2; CDR3: CASSVVSGAGELFF
V: TRBV3-1; D: NA; size: few; J: TRBJ1-3; CDR3: CASSHGEIGNTIYF
V: TRBV6-5; D: NA; size: NA; J: TRBJ2-1; CDR3: CASSPSRSEQFF
V: TRBV29-1; D: NA; size: NA; J: TRBJ2-1; CDR3: CSVEGAGIYNEQFF
V: TRBV3-1; D: TRBD2; size: many; J: TRBJ2-1; CDR3: CASSSAGTSGKRSEQFF
V: TRBV4-1; D: TRBD2; size: NA; J: TRBJ2-1; CDR3: CASSQGERLAGGDEQFF
V: TRBV6-1; D: NA; size: NA; J: TRBJ1-2; CDR3: CASRPLLGPDYGYTF
V: TRBV7-2; D: TRBD2; size: many; J: TRBJ2-3; CDR3: CASSYSSGTTDTQYF
V: TRBV11-1; D: NA; size: many; J: TRBJ2-1; CDR3: CASSSILPYNEQFF
V: TRBV30; D: NA; size: few; J: TRBJ2-2; CDR3: CAWSVGQINTGELFF
V: TRBV25-1; D: NA; size: NA; J: TRBJ1-5; CDR3: CASRGQPQHF
V: TRBV11-2; D: NA; size: many; J: TRBJ2-4; CDR3: CASLDWGDKNIQYF